Sequencing of this TCR beta chain was carried out in a study of PD-L1 blockade in urothelial cancer. Documented time point: pretreatment peripheral blood. J lost 1 base, V lost 6 bases, and 4 bases had no gene match. This CDR3 spans 13 amino acids. CDR1 is SQVTM and CDR2 is ANQGSEA in the germline V gene. Synthetic analogs of TCR templates were spiked into every PCR. TCRdb's copy holds only in-frame clones and misses some; the assay was immunoSEQ multiplex PCR. This sample has more than 85,000 clones, with more than 75% found just once. The receptor comes from a man aged 55 to 70 with urothelial cancer. The rearrangement uses TRBV29-1 and TRBJ2-5; the match to TRBD1 covers 8 bases. Here the sequenced sample was PBMCs, taken around atezolizumab (anti-PD-L1) treatment. The CDR3 reads CSVVRGLQETQYF. In nucleotides, the CDR3 is TGCAGCGTCGTCAGGGGGCTCCAAGAGACCCAGTACTTC.